The 18 T cell receptor beta chains presented below share a single source sample, sequenced in a study of T cells in localized non-small cell lung cancer. Assay used: immunoSEQ multiplex PCR; TCRdb lists only in-frame clones, some missing. Of 3,000 or so clones listed, roughly 23% are singletons. The sequencing used normal lung tissue next to the tumor, collected before any cancer treatment. These receptors came from a male donor aged 60 or over with stage II lung adenocarcinoma.

This clone was observed a handful of times. The chain combines TRBV9 with TRBJ1-1; 7 bases map to TRBD1. CDR1 SGDLS and CDR2 YYNGEE come from the germline V gene. The CDR3 is made up of 13 amino acids. Trimming cost V 3 bases and J 5 bases; bases outside gene matches: 4. CDR3 nucleotides: TGTGCCAGCAGCGGGACAGGACAAACTGAAGCTTTCTTT. This sequence encodes CASSGTGQTEAFF.

By share, this clone counts as medium-sized. V is TRBV9 and J is TRBJ2-7, with D perhaps matching TRBD1 (6 bases). The V gene's germline CDR1 is SGDLS and CDR2 YYNGEE. V was cut by 3 bases and J by 6 bases, with 19 bases left in between. The CDR3 is 15 residues long. This CDR3 reads CASSGRDIGSSEQYF. In nucleotides, the CDR3 is TGTGCCAGCAGCGGCCGGGACATTGGAAGCAGCGAGCAGTACTTC.

This chain connects TRBV18 to TRBJ1-2, with 8 nucleotides matching TRBD1. The CDR3 spans 13 residues. V gave up 6 bases and J gave up 7 bases; unmatched junction bases: 7. The V gene's germline CDR1 is KGHSH and CDR2 LQKENI. The CDR3 protein is CASSLGQGGGYTF. Here the CDR3 DNA reads TGTGCCAGCTCCCTTGGACAGGGCGGTGGCTACACCTTC.

The genes are TRBV5-1 and TRBJ2-7, with a weak D call TRBD1 (6 bases). Germline V gene data show CDR1 as SGHRS and CDR2 as YFSETQ. V was cut by 0 bases and J by 7 bases, with 14 bases left in between. The CDR3 loop spans 14 amino acids. The CDR3 reads CASSLAGQTYEQYF. The CDR3 DNA reads TGCGCCAGCAGCTTGGCCGGACAGACTTATGAGCAGTACTTC.

This clone was found a few times. In DNA form, the CDR3 reads TGTGCCAGCAGCTTGGAGTGGGGTTCTTATGGCTACACCTTC. Its protein product is CASSLEWGSYGYTF. The gene calls are TRBV11-3 and TRBJ1-2; D is unresolved. This CDR3 region has 14 residues. Looked up from germline, CDR1 is SGHNT and CDR2 is YENEEA. V was trimmed by 3 bases and J by 5 bases, leaving 13 bases between them. The full variable domain, rest sourced from reference TRBV11-3 and TRBJ1-2, is EAGVVQSPRYKIIEKKQPVAFWCNPISGHNTLYWYLQNLGQGPELLIRYENEEAVDDSQLPKDRFSAERLKGVDSTLKIQPAELGDSAVYLCASSLEWGSYGYTFGSGTRLTVV.

CDR3 sequence reads: CASSPSGTGGIGNEQYF. The CDR3 DNA reads TGTGCCAGCTCACCATCTGGGACAGGGGGCATCGGGAACGAGCAGTACTTC. V is TRBV18 and J is TRBJ2-7, with 12 positions matching TRBD1. Per the germline V gene, CDR1 is KGHSH and CDR2 is LQKENI. With 2 bases clipped from V and 5 bases from J, the junction kept 10 bases outside the gene matches. There are 17 residues in the CDR3.

This clone occurred a few times. CDR3 region: CASSLVRGFGNTIYF. The CDR3 DNA reads TGTGCCAGCAGCTTAGTAAGGGGGTTTGGAAACACCATATATTTT. The V gene is TRBV7-5, the J gene TRBJ1-3; the listed D gene, TRBD1, was not tested against the DNA. TRBV7-5 represents a pseudogene. The CDR3 length is 15 residues.

The chain combines TRBV15 with TRBJ2-5; 8 bases line up with TRBD2. Unmatched junction bases numbered 8, after V lost 3 bases and J lost 2 bases. CDR3 length equals 16 residues. CDR1 LNHNV and CDR2 YYDKDF come from the germline V gene (reference sequence). The CDR3 nucleotides are TGTGCCACCAGCAGCAGGACTAGCCAGCGTCAAGAGACCCAGTACTTC. It translates to CATSSRTSQRQETQYF. Variable domain in full (rest from reference TRBV15 and TRBJ2-5): DAMVIQNPRYQVTQFGKPVTLSCSQTLNHNVMYWYQQKSSQAPKLLFHYYDKDFNNEADTPDNFQSRRPNTSFCFLDIRSPGLGDTAMYLCATSSRTSQRQETQYFGPGTRLLVL.

This clone is labeled medium-sized. The chain is built from TRBV6-8 and TRBJ2-2; maybe TRBD1 (6 bases). The CDR3 runs to 14 residues. V lost 7 bases, J lost 4 bases, and 13 bases lay in between. The V gene's germline CDR1 is MNHGY and CDR2 SAAAGT. CDR3 DNA sequence: TGTGCCAGCAAACAGGGATATGGCACCGGGGAGCTGTTTTTT. Its translation is CASKQGYGTGELFF.

This rearrangement joins TRBV6-8 to TRBJ1-2, with TRBD1 matching 8 bases. The germline V gene has CDR1 MNHGY and CDR2 SAAAGT. The CDR3 contains 15 residues. The V and J ends lost 5 bases and 2 bases, in that order; junction bases with no gene match: 7. The CDR3 loop reads CASSRSRGPNYGYTF. CDR3 nucleotides: TGTGCCAGCAGTCGTAGCAGGGGGCCCAACTATGGCTACACCTTC.

The V and J genes are TRBV15 and TRBJ2-3; 8 positions agree with TRBD1. CDR1 and CDR2 (germline): LNHNV, YYDKDF (reference sequence). The junction had 9 bases not matched to a gene; V was cut back by 4 bases and J by 0 bases. The CDR3 is 17 amino acids. CDR3 in DNA: TGTGCCACCAGCACCAACTCTAGGACAGGGAGCACAGATACGCAGTATTTT. Translating it yields CATSTNSRTGSTDTQYF.

This clone came up a few times. The chain links TRBV7-2 to TRBJ2-3; a possible D gene is TRBD2 (6 bases). V shed 3 bases and J shed 2 bases, with 18 bases lying between them. This CDR3 is built from 17 residues. Per germline, CDR1 SGHTA and CDR2 FQGNSA. CDR3 amino acids: CASSFDAPGVSTDTQYF. The CDR3 nucleotides are TGTGCCAGCAGCTTTGATGCTCCGGGGGTTTCCACAGATACGCAGTATTTT. Full variable domain (missing parts from reference TRBV7-2 and TRBJ2-3): GAGVSQSPSNKVTEKGKDVELRCDPISGHTALYWYRQSLGQGLEFLIYFQGNSAPDKSGLPSDRFSAERTGGSVSTLTIQRTQQEDSAVYLCASSFDAPGVSTDTQYFGPGTRLTVL.

This clone turned up a few times. The V call is TRBV6-8, the J call TRBJ1-2, with 7 bases identical to TRBD1. This CDR3 is built from 14 residues. Per the germline V gene, CDR1 is MNHGY and CDR2 is SAAAGT. The V and J ends lost 10 bases and 4 bases, in that order; junction bases with no gene match: 12. The CDR3 reads CAIRPWGQIYGYTF. CDR3 in DNA: TGTGCCATCAGACCCTGGGGACAGATCTATGGCTACACCTTC.

This clone has only one observation. This chain connects TRBV28 to TRBJ2-3, with 8 bases fitting TRBD2. Trimming cost V 2 bases and J 1 base; bases outside gene matches: 2. The CDR3 extends over 15 amino acids. Germline CDR1 reads MDHEN; CDR2 reads SYDVKM. The CDR3 sequence: CASSLNGGGTDTQYF. For the CDR3, the DNA is TGTGCCAGCAGTTTAAACGGGGGGGGCACAGATACGCAGTATTTT.

The chain recombines TRBV30 with TRBJ1-1; D gene ambiguous. This CDR3 region has 12 residues. Trimming cost V 6 bases and J 10 bases, with 18 bases left between them. The germline V gene has CDR1 GTSNPN and CDR2 SVGIG (reference sequence). Written as DNA, the CDR3 is TGTGCCTGTTCCTATGGGAGGGCGGTAGCTTTCTTT. The encoded protein is CACSYGRAVAFF.

This clone was seen more than once but under ten times. This rearrangement joins TRBV19 to TRBJ1-2, with 9 bases aligning to TRBD1. This CDR3 has 14 amino acids. Germline assignment: CDR1 LNHDA and CDR2 SQIVND (reference sequence). Losses at the gene ends were 4 bases for V and 6 bases for J; bases not matched to a gene: 6. The CDR3 sequence: CASSTPGQGDGYTF. The CDR3 nucleotides are TGTGCCAGTAGTACCCCGGGACAGGGAGATGGCTACACCTTC.

This clone was counted between two and nine times. V is TRBV28 and J is TRBJ2-3; 11 bases agree with TRBD2. The CDR3 is 21 residues long. Germline values: CDR1 MDHEN, CDR2 SYDVKM. J was trimmed by 6 bases and V by 2 bases; bases with no gene match: 22. The CDR3 DNA reads as TGTGCCAGCAGTTTAGTTCTTGTTACTAGCGGGAGACCCGACCTCCCGGATACGCAGTATTTT. Amino acids: CASSLVLVTSGRPDLPDTQYF.

This rearrangement joins TRBV15 to TRBJ2-7, with D possibly TRBD2 on 6 matching bases. This CDR3 comprises 17 residues. Germline V gives CDR1 LNHNV, CDR2 YYDKDF (reference sequence). V lost 5 bases and J 3 bases, leaving 23 bases between the germline ends. The CDR3 protein is CATSPWGDGTGRYEQYF. CDR3 sequence (DNA): TGTGCCACCAGCCCGTGGGGGGACGGGACCGGCCGCTACGAGCAGTACTTC.